This T cell receptor (beta chain) was recorded in a study of blood T cell repertoires in COVID-19 (dated by TCRdb to the early 2020s). About the full investigation: Samples from collaborators originated in the United States, Italy and Spain and spanned both the acute and convalescent phases of COVID-19. The prospective study material was composed of cDNA or gDNA derived from T cells, B-cell-depleted T cells, or PBMCs. Deeply sampled blood TCRbeta repertoires from subjects exposed to, actively infected with, or recovered from COVID-19 were included in the dataset. A freely available public database, intended as a resource for researchers studying the immune response to SARS-CoV-2, is where the repertoires were released. The samples were drawn from the first 160 participants of the ongoing ImmuneRACE study and from 950 to 1,500 subjects provided by 6 global collaborators. Nearly every sample came with metadata listing a de-identified subject ID, COVID-19 status, age in years and sex. Where HLA class I and class II types were available, the types were taken from metadata supplied by the sample provider, not from assay-based typing.

With regard to this clone: The antigen it recognizes is unknown. Base qualities were left out, and no much larger clone turns up one base away.

TCRbeta CDR3 regions were amplified from genomic DNA by means of the immunoSEQ Assay, a bias-controlled multiplex PCR. The authors' pipeline ran thus. Within the assay, amplification of reference gene primers was used to estimate how many nucleated cells each sample contained. Sequence reads were collapsed and filtered to measure the absolute abundance of every unique TCRbeta CDR3 rearrangement. For each sample, productive Simpson clonality was calculated as the square root of Simpson's diversity index across productive rearrangements. TCRdb took this table from immuneACCESS and kept in-frame rearrangements with V and J called. Such tables lack part of the clones; where checked against another copy, unresolved V genes explain under half of the gap, and the rest is unexplained. The D gene and trimming were derived from the DNA, and the V and J assignments and clone size from that table. Counted in this sample were 55,000 to 75,000 clones; around 90% of them appeared once. The ten biggest clones cover 8% to 10% of the sample.

The collaborating institutions used their own protocols to collect whole blood in K2EDTA tubes. Collaborator samples were shipped for TCRbeta analysis as frozen whole blood, isolated PBMCs, or DNA extracted from either sample type. Reading the germline V gene (reference sequence) gives CDR1 SGHNT and CDR2 YYREEE. Trimming takes 0 bases off V and 5 bases off J; junction bases not matched to a gene: 11. The CDR3 has 16 amino acids, counting the end cysteine and phenylalanine. Only CDR3 DNA remains: 48 bases, in frame from the first base. Results the study describes overall, beyond this receptor: Clinical and demographic metadata were provided uncurated, with the amount varying by source and participant.

This receptor was taken from a human donor in a cohort sampled during active COVID-19. The V gene is TRBV5-4 and the J gene is TRBJ2-7; the central 7 bases match TRBD1. The specimen was peripheral blood. The nucleotides are TGTGCCAGCAGCTTGGACCCGGGACAGACCGCTGACGAGCAGTACTTC. Translation gives CASSLDPGQTADEQYF.